The next 17 T cell receptor beta chains were all read from a single sample in a study of T cells in Graves' hyperthyroidism and ophthalmopathy. Using RNA transcripts as the source, TCR beta CDR3 regions were amplified. Using the HTBI primer set, a first-round RT-PCR was run on the TCR CDR3. Via MiXCR, TCRdb re-called the multiplex PCR reads, giving one row per CDR3 protein. The sample carries hundreds of thousands of distinct CDR3 sequences, around 20% recorded once. The sequencing input was blood. The receptor source for this set is a man aged 25 to 40 with Graves' ophthalmopathy.

This clonotype was detected many times. The CDR3 spells CATAGDTEAFF. The CDR3 nucleotides read TGTGCCACCGCGGGCGACACTGAAGCTTTCTTT. V is TRBV7-9 and J is TRBJ1-1; D gene unclear. With 10 bases removed from V and 3 bases from J, the gap between germline ends came to 9 bases. Germline assignment: CDR1 SEHNR and CDR2 FQNEAQ (reference sequence). This CDR3 has 11 residues.

In its sample, this clonotype was seen a few times. The gene calls are TRBV30 and TRBJ2-7, with D perhaps TRBD2 (6 bases). V was pared by 5 bases and J by 2 bases, with 7 bases between. Germline V gene data show CDR1 as GTSNPN and CDR2 as SVGIG (reference sequence). The CDR3 runs to 11 residues. The CDR3 loop is CAWGGAYEQYF. For the CDR3, the DNA is TGTGCCTGGGGAGGGGCCTACGAGCAGTACTTC.

This chain joins TRBV11-2 and TRBJ2-1, with a possible D match to TRBD2 (6 bases). In germline, CDR1 is SGHAT, CDR2 FQNNGV. The CDR3 contains 18 residues. Trimming shortened V by 0 bases and J by 3 bases, and 18 bases separated the two germline ends. The CDR3, as DNA: TGTGCCAGCAGCTTAGATCTGCTGGGGGGACTCCACTACAATGAGCAGTTCTTC. Translating it yields CASSLDLLGGLHYNEQFF.

This clonotype was seen ten or more times. The CDR3 reads CSAREGQIEKLFF. CDR3 nucleotide sequence: TGCAGTGCTAGAGAGGGGCAAATCGAAAAACTGTTTTTT. The chain uses TRBV20-1 and TRBJ1-4; D possibly corresponds to TRBD1 (5 bases). Trimming cost V 0 bases and J 8 bases, with 10 bases left between them. The CDR3 is 13 residues long. CDR1 and CDR2 (germline): DFQATT, SNEGSKA (reference sequence).

The chain combines TRBV9 with TRBJ2-5, with 10 nucleotides matching TRBD2. The germline V gene has CDR1 SGDLS and CDR2 YYNGEE. The J segment lost 1 base and the V segment lost 0 bases, leaving 9 bases of the junction unmatched. The CDR3 extends over 18 amino acids. CDR3 residues: CASSVVASGSPVQETQYF. The CDR3 DNA is TGTGCCAGCAGCGTAGTCGCTAGCGGGAGTCCAGTCCAAGAGACCCAGTACTTC.

This clonotype has a single count. The V gene is TRBV11-2, the J gene TRBJ2-7, with D possibly TRBD2 on 5 matching bases. V was cut by 0 bases and J by 5 bases, with 14 bases left in between. The germline gives CDR1 SGHAT, CDR2 FQNNGV. The CDR3 is made up of 15 amino acids. In DNA, the CDR3 is TGTGCCAGCAGCTTAGACTGGACTGCCCCCAACGAGCAGTACTTC. Protein: CASSLDWTAPNEQYF.

This clonotype has a count of ten or more. The genes are TRBV5-6 and TRBJ2-1, with D maybe TRBD2 (6 bases). Trimming removed 3 bases from V and 8 bases from J, with 15 bases in between. There are 14 residues in the CDR3. Germline CDR1 reads SGHDT; CDR2 reads YYEEEE. This chain's CDR3 is CASSSGGWVHEQFF. In DNA form, the CDR3 reads TGTGCCAGCAGCTCAGGAGGGTGGGTACATGAGCAGTTCTTC.

This clonotype showed up just a few times. The CDR3 DNA reads as TGCAGTGCTAGATTACAGGGGTACTATGGCTACACCTTC. It codes for CSARLQGYYGYTF. The chain recombines TRBV20-1 with TRBJ1-2, with 7 bases aligning to TRBD1. The CDR3 has 13 amino acids. V lost 2 bases and J lost 3; bases outside the gene matches: 3. Germline V gene sequence: CDR1 DFQATT, CDR2 SNEGSKA (reference sequence).

In DNA form, the CDR3 reads TGTGCCAGCAGCCCCTCAGGGGGCGGGCCGGCCCAGTACTTC. Its translation is CASSPSGGGPAQYF. This chain joins TRBV11-2 and TRBJ2-5; TRBD1 aligns across 8 bases. Germline V gives CDR1 SGHAT, CDR2 FQNNGV. The CDR3 runs 14 residues. V shed 5 bases, J shed 9 bases, and the junction held 11 bases outside the gene matches.

The V gene is TRBV3-2, the J gene TRBJ2-3; the listed D gene, TRBD2, was not tested against the DNA. TRBV3-2 has pseudogene status. The CDR3 totals 17 residues. CDR3 DNA sequence: TGTGCCAGCGGGCCACCTAGCGGGAGGGCCTATAGAGATACGCAGTATTTT. This codes for CASGPPSGRAYRDTQYF.

This clonotype was detected ten times or more. The chain carries TRBV2 and TRBJ2-2; the match to TRBD1 covers 10 bases. CDR3 length: 15 amino acids. The germline V gene encodes CDR1 SNHLY and CDR2 FYNNEI. With V trimmed by 7 bases and J by 3 bases, 5 bases remained unmatched. CDR3 coding DNA: TGTGCCAGCAACCCCGGGACAGGGGACACCGGGGAGCTGTTTTTT. It yields the protein CASNPGTGDTGELFF.

This clonotype showed up just a few times. This chain links TRBV20-1 with TRBJ2-7; weak D call: TRBD2 (6 bases). The CDR3 has 12 amino acids. CDR1 and CDR2 from the germline V gene are DFQATT and SNEGSKA (reference sequence). V was trimmed by 5 bases and J by 9 bases, leaving 17 bases between them. Written as DNA, the CDR3 is TGCAGTGCTGCGACCGACAAGGGAGGGCAGTACTTC. It translates to CSAATDKGGQYF.

The V and J genes are TRBV19 and TRBJ1-1, with a weak D call TRBD1 (6 bases). This CDR3 spans 12 amino acids. Germline assignment: CDR1 LNHDA and CDR2 SQIVND (reference sequence). V dropped 7 bases and J dropped 4 bases, with 10 bases sitting between them. CDR3 protein: CASTGASTEAFF. The CDR3 nucleotides read TGTGCCAGTACAGGGGCGAGCACTGAAGCTTTCTTT.

This clonotype appeared many times. This sequence joins TRBV12-3 or TRBV12-4 and TRBJ1-5; no clear D gene. Trimming left V 3 bases short and J 2 bases short, with 5 bases between. The CDR3 is 13 amino acids. The CDR3 DNA follows: TGTGCCAGCAGTTTCCTGGGCAATCAGCCCCAGCATTTT. This sequence encodes CASSFLGNQPQHF.

The chain carries TRBV4-2 and TRBJ1-4, with no clear D. The CDR3 spans 15 residues. In germline, CDR1 is LGHNA, CDR2 YNFKEQ. Deletions cut 1 base from V and 7 bases from J, with 13 bases between. Here the CDR3 reads CASSQVRAVGEKLFF. CDR3 in DNA: TGTGCCAGCAGCCAAGTGAGGGCCGTGGGTGAAAAACTGTTTTTT.

The V gene is TRBV6-1, the J gene TRBJ1-1; perhaps TRBD1 as D (6 bases). V lost 4 bases and J 6 bases, leaving 21 bases between the germline ends. Germline CDR1 is MNHNS and CDR2 is SASEGT. The CDR3 totals 16 residues. The CDR3 loop is CASSGNRDTGFPEAFF. The CDR3 region has the DNA TGTGCCAGCAGTGGAAACCGGGACACGGGGTTCCCTGAAGCTTTCTTT.

The chain joins TRBV5-6 to TRBJ2-3; 9 positions agree with TRBD2. The ends lost 2 bases at V and 2 bases at J; junction bases unmatched: 9. CDR1 and CDR2 from the germline V gene are SGHDT and YYEEEE. The CDR3 contains 17 residues. The chain's CDR3 is CASSFRGTSRFTDTQYF. DNA of the CDR3: TGTGCCAGCAGCTTTCGGGGGACTAGCCGGTTCACAGATACGCAGTATTTT.